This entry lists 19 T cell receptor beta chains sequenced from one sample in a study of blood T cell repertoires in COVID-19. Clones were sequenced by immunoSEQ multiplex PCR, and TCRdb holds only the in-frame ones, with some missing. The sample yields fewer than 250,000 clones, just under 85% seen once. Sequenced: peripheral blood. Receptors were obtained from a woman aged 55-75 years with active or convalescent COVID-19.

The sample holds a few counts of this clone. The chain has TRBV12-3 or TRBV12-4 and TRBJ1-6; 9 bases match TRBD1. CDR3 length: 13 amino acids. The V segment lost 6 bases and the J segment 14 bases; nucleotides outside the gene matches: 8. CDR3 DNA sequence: TGTGCCAGCAGGGGACAGGGTAGCCTCACCCTCCACTTT. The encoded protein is CASRGQGSLTLHF.

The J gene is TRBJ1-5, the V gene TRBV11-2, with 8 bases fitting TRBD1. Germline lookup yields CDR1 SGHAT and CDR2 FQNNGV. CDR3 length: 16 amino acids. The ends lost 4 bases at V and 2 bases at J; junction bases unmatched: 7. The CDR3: CASSSRGQGRNQPQHF. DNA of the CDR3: TGTGCCAGCAGCTCTAGAGGACAGGGCCGCAATCAGCCCCAGCATTTT.

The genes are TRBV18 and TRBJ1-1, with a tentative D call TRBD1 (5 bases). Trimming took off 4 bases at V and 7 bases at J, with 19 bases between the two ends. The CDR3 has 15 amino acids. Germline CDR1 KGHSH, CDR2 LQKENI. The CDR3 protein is CASSQDSRGAGEAFF. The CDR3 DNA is TGTGCCAGCTCACAAGATTCTAGGGGCGCCGGTGAAGCTTTCTTT.

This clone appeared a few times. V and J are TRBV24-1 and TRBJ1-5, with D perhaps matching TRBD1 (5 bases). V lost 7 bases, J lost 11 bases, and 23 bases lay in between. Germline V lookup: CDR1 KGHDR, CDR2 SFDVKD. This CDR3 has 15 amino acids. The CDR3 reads CATSKEGLEPPAQHF. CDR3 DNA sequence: TGTGCCACCAGCAAGGAGGGACTCGAGCCTCCAGCCCAGCATTTT.

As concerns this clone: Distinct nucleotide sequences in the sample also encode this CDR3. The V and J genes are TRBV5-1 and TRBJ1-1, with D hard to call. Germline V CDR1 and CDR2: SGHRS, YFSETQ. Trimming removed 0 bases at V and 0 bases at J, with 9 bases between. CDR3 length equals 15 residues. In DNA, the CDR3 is TGCGCCAGCAGCTTGGGGAGCGGGGTGAACACTGAAGCTTTCTTT. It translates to CASSLGSGVNTEAFF. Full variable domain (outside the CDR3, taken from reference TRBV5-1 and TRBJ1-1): KAGVTQTPRYLIKTRGQQVTLSCSPISGHRSVSWYQQTPGQGLQFLFEYFSETQRNKGNFPGRFSGRQFSNSRSEMNVSTLELGDSALYLCASSLGSGVNTEAFFGQGTRLTVV.

The CDR3 loop is CASSPPTSRNTGELFF. DNA for the CDR3: TGTGCCAGCAGCCCGCCGACTAGCCGGAACACCGGGGAGCTGTTTTTT. The chain uses TRBV7-2 and TRBJ2-2; 7 bases align to TRBD2. Germline V gene data show CDR1 as SGHTA and CDR2 as FQGNSA. V dropped 5 bases and J dropped 1; count of bases not matched to a gene: 7. There are 16 residues in the CDR3.

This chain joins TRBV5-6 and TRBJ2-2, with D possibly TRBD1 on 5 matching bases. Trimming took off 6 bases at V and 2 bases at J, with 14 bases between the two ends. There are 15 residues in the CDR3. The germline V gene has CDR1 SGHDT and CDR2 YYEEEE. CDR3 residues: CASKLLGPNTGELFF. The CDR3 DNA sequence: TGTGCCAGCAAACTACTGGGGCCTAACACCGGGGAGCTGTTTTTT.

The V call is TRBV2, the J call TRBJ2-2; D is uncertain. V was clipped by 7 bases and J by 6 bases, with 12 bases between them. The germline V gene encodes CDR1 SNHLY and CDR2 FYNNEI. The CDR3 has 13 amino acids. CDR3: CASILVEAGELFF. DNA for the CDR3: TGTGCCAGCATCTTAGTAGAGGCCGGGGAGCTGTTTTTT. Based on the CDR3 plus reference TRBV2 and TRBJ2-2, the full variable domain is EPEVTQTPSHQVTQMGQEVILRCVPISNHLYFYWYRQILGQKVEFLVSFYNNEISEKSEIFDDQFSVERPDGSNFTLKIRSTKLEDSAMYFCASILVEAGELFFGEGSRLTVL.

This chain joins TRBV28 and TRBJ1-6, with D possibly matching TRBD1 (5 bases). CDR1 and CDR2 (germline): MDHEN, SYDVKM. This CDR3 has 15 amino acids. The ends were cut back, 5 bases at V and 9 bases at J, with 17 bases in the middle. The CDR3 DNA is TGTGCCAGCAGTGGCCCCGGGACTCTCGGTTCACCCCTCCACTTT. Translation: CASSGPGTLGSPLHF. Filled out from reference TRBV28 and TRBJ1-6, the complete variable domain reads DVKVTQSSRYLVKRTGEKVFLECVQDMDHENMFWYRQDPGLGLRLIYFSYDVKMKEKGDIPEGYSVSREKKERFSLILESASTNQTSMYLCASSGPGTLGSPLHFGNGTRLTVT.

The CDR3 is CASSPRTSGGMETQYF. CDR3 in DNA: TGTGCCAGCTCACCTCGGACTAGCGGGGGCATGGAGACCCAGTACTTC. The chain couples TRBV18 to TRBJ2-5, with 13 bases fitting TRBD2. The CDR3 spans 16 residues. Germline V gene data show CDR1 as KGHSH and CDR2 as LQKENI. The trim removed 3 bases at V and 5 bases at J, leaving 6 bases unmatched.

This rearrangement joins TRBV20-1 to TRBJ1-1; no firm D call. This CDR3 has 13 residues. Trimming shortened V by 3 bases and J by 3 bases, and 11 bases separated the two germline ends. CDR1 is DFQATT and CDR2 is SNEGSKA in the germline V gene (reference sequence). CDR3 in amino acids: CSASRIRDTEAFF. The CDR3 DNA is TGCAGTGCTAGTCGGATACGGGACACTGAAGCTTTCTTT.

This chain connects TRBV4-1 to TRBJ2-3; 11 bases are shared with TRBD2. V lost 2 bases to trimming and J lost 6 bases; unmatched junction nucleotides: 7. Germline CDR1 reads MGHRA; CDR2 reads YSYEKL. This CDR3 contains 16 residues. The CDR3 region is CASSQIIAGGLDTQYF. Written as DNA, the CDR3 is TGCGCCAGCAGCCAAATCATAGCGGGGGGGCTGGATACGCAGTATTTT.

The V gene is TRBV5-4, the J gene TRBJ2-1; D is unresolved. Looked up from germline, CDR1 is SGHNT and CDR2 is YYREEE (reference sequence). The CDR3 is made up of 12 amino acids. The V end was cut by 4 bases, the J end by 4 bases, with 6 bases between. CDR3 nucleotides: TGTGCCAGCAGCCGGGTGTACAATGAGCAGTTCTTC. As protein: CASSRVYNEQFF.

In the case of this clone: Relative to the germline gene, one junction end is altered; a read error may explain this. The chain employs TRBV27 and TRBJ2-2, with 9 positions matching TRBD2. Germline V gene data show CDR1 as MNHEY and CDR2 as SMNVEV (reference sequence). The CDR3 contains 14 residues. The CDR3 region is CATSSGSDTGELFF. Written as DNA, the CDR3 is TGTGCCACCAGTAGCGGGAGCGACACCGGGGAGCTGTTTTTT.

The CDR3 here is CATSDYRDRASYTF. For the CDR3, the DNA is TGTGCCACCAGTGACTACCGGGACAGGGCATCCTACACCTTC. The genes are TRBV24-1 and TRBJ1-2; 9 positions match TRBD1. The CDR3 has 14 amino acids. Unmatched junction bases numbered 9, after V lost 4 bases and J lost 10 bases. CDR1 is KGHDR, CDR2 SFDVKD, per germline.

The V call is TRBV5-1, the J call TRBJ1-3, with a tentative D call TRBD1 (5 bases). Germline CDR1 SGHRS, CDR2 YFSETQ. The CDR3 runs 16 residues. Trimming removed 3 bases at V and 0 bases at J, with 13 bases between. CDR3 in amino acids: CASSSGGELSGNTIYF. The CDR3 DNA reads TGCGCCAGCAGCTCAGGAGGGGAGCTCTCTGGAAACACCATATATTTT.

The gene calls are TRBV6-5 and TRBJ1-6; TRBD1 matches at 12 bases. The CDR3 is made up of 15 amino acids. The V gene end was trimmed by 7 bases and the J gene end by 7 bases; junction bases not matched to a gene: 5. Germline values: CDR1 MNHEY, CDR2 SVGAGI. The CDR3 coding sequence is TGTGCCAGCAAGCGGGACAGGGGGCCCAATTCACCCCTCCACTTT. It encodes CASKRDRGPNSPLHF.

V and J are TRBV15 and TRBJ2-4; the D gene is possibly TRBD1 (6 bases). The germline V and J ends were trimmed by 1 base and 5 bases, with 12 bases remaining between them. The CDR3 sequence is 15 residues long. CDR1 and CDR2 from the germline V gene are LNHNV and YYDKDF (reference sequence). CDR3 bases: TGTGCCACCAGCAGAGTACGGACAGCGCAAAACATTCAGTACTTC. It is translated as CATSRVRTAQNIQYF.

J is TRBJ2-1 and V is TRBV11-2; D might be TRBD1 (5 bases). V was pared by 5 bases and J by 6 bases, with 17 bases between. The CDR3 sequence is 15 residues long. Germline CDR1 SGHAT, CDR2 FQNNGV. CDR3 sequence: CASSPPGQGLNEQFF. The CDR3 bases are TGTGCCAGCAGCCCACCCGGCCAGGGTCTCAATGAGCAGTTCTTC.